The 15 T cell receptor beta chains listed next were all sequenced from one sample in a study of T cell clusters in autoimmune cytopenias. One tube held mixed TRB-A and TRB-B primer pools for touch-down PCR. TCRdb derives one entry per CDR3 protein from the multiplex PCR reads, leaving out DNA. In all, the sample yields around 4,300 distinct CDR3 sequences. Each sample's input was 250 ng genomic DNA, some 38,000 genome equivalents. The same data also went into a second study, on T cell repertoires in aging, cancer and after chemotherapy.

The material sequenced was peripheral blood. The receptors originated from a human donor in good health.

This clonotype is classed as medium-sized by frequency. This rearrangement joins TRBV19 to TRBJ2-1. The CDR3 has 15 amino acids. CDR1 LNHDA and CDR2 SQIVND come from the germline V gene (reference sequence). The CDR3 reads CASSMVGSSYNEQFF.

This clonotype is called medium-sized based on its frequency. The CDR3 protein is CASSSENSPGEQYF. V usage is TRBV6-2 or TRBV6-3 and J usage is TRBJ2-7; lacking DNA, the TRBD1 call made by TCRdb goes unchecked. The CDR3 has 14 residues. CDR1 and CDR2 (germline): MNHEY, SVGEGT.

This clonotype counts as medium-sized by frequency. The chain has TRBV19 and TRBJ1-5; TCRdb indicates TRBD1, and absent DNA this call remains unverified. CDR3 length: 16 amino acids. Germline V CDR1 and CDR2: LNHDA, SQIVND (reference sequence). The CDR3 is CASSIPETGFRQPQHF.

The chain is built from TRBV12-3 or TRBV12-4 and TRBJ1-3. The CDR3 runs 13 residues. The CDR3: CASSPSGGNTIYF.

By frequency, this clonotype registers medium-sized. The chain employs TRBV6-5 and TRBJ2-5. Looked up from germline, CDR1 is MNHEY and CDR2 is SVGAGI. This CDR3 is 11 amino acids long. The CDR3 region is CASSSKETQYF.

This clonotype ranks as medium-sized in terms of frequency. The chain employs TRBV19 and TRBJ2-7; TCRdb selects TRBD1, and the lack of DNA leaves this call unchecked. Germline loops: CDR1 LNHDA, CDR2 SQIVND (reference sequence). The CDR3 is made up of 14 amino acids. CDR3 sequence: CASSAAGGTYEQYF.

The chain combines TRBV7-9 with TRBJ2-6; TCRdb outputs TRBD2, but without DNA this stays unchecked. CDR3 length: 15 amino acids. Per germline, CDR1 SEHNR and CDR2 FQNEAQ (reference sequence). CDR3 protein: CASSSGGAGANVLTF.

This clonotype is called medium-sized based on its frequency. The chain links TRBV6-5 to TRBJ2-3; TCRdb picks TRBD2, but there is no DNA to check that call. The CDR3 spans 17 residues. CDR1 and CDR2 from the germline V gene are MNHEY and SVGAGI. CDR3 region: CASSYSPLAGAGDTQYF.

This clonotype counts as medium-sized by frequency. This rearrangement joins TRBV7-9 to TRBJ2-6. This CDR3 comprises 17 residues. Germline V gene data show CDR1 as SEHNR and CDR2 as FQNEAQ (reference sequence). CDR3 sequence reads: CASSSTTRTSGANVLTF.

This chain uses TRBV7-6 with TRBJ2-3; the D gene TCRdb calls, TRBD1, cannot be checked with no DNA. Looked up from germline, CDR1 is SGHVS and CDR2 is FNYEAQ. The CDR3 totals 16 residues. The CDR3 loop is CASSLATGARMDTQYF.

Its frequency marks this clonotype as medium-sized. The chain is built from TRBV29-1 and TRBJ2-3; TCRdb reports TRBD1, a call that lacks DNA to check it against. Germline V gene data show CDR1 as SQVTM and CDR2 as ANQGSEA. This CDR3 is built from 15 residues. CDR3 in amino acids: CSVEGGTGIADTQYF.

Judged by frequency, this clonotype is medium-sized (0.01 to 0.1%). This chain uses TRBV24-1 with TRBJ2-2; there is no DNA to check the TCRdb D call of TRBD1. The germline CDR1 and CDR2 sequences are KGHDR and SFDVKD. CDR3 size: 15 residues. The CDR3 sequence: CATSDLSQGVRELFF.

This clonotype is medium-sized by frequency. The chain carries TRBV19 and TRBJ2-1; TCRdb outputs TRBD2, but without DNA this stays unchecked. CDR3 length: 16 amino acids. Per germline, CDR1 LNHDA and CDR2 SQIVND (reference sequence). The CDR3 sequence is CASSISGTSGRGAQFF.

Judged by frequency, this clonotype is medium-sized. V usage is TRBV15 and J usage is TRBJ1-3; TCRdb lists TRBD1, though no DNA is available to test this call. The CDR3 has 15 amino acids. From germline, CDR1 is LNHNV and CDR2 YYDKDF (reference sequence). Here the CDR3 reads CATSSRQGSGNTIYF.

The rearrangement uses TRBV5-6 and TRBJ1-1; TCRdb returns TRBD1, unconfirmable since there is no DNA. This CDR3 spans 13 amino acids. Per the germline V gene, CDR1 is SGHDT and CDR2 is YYEEEE. CDR3 amino acids: CASSSTGSSKAFF.